A selection of T cell receptor beta chains follows, all from one sample in a study of blood T cell repertoires in COVID-19. The data were produced by immunoSEQ multiplex PCR, yet TCRdb's version contains in-frame clones alone and is incomplete. The sample gives about 170,000 clones, 83% of which show up once; nearly 4.5% is in the top ten. The sample was PBMCs or T cells enriched from blood (not recorded which). The receptors come from a woman aged 50 to 60 who had recovered from COVID-19. Both conserved end residues are part of each CDR3. A D gene is named only where the DNA matches it firmly. Clone size, where shown, is once, few, many, or a class for clones that have expanded.

CDR3aa	CDR3nt	j_gene	abundance	v_gene	d_gene
CASRDPGRSNEKLFF	TGCGCCAGCAGGGACCCAGGGCGCAGCAATGAAAAACTGTTTTTT	TRBJ1-4	NA	TRBV4-1	NA
CASSLVAGPLNTEAFF	TGTGCCAGCAGCTTAGTGGCTGGGCCTCTGAACACTGAAGCTTTCTTT	TRBJ1-1	NA	TRBV7-6	NA
CASSQDRGGARGTEAFF	TGCGCCAGCAGCCAAGATCGAGGAGGGGCGAGGGGCACTGAAGCTTTCTTT	TRBJ1-1	NA	TRBV4-3	NA
CASSPAQSIDEQFF	TGTGCCAGCTCACCTGCACAGTCCATCGATGAGCAGTTCTTC	TRBJ2-1	NA	TRBV18	NA
CASSTGTGFNEQFF	TGTGCCAGCAGCACCGGGACAGGGTTCAATGAGCAGTTCTTC	TRBJ2-1	once	TRBV7-2	TRBD1
CASSFKRDTLYNEQFF	TGTGCCAGCAGCTTCAAGAGGGACACTTTATACAATGAGCAGTTCTTC	TRBJ2-1	NA	TRBV11-2	NA
CASSYRETQYF	TGTGCCAGCAGCTACCGGGAGACCCAGTACTTC	TRBJ2-5	NA	TRBV28	NA
CASSYSGGGSETQYF	TGTGCCAGCAGTTACTCGGGGGGAGGATCGGAGACCCAGTACTTC	TRBJ2-5	once	TRBV6-5	NA
CASKRQGLIIGNQPQHF	TGTGCCAGCAAACGACAGGGGCTAATCATTGGCAATCAGCCCCAGCATTTT	TRBJ1-5	few	TRBV28	TRBD1
CARSSRDRTYTEAFF	TGTGCCAGAAGCTCGCGGGACCGAACGTACACTGAAGCTTTCTTT	TRBJ1-1	NA	TRBV5-3	NA
CASLDSSGNTIYF	TGTGCCAGCCTGGACAGCTCTGGAAACACCATATATTTT	TRBJ1-3	NA	TRBV28	NA
CASRLGQDNVLTF	TGCGCCAGCAGACTTGGACAGGACAACGTCCTGACTTTC	TRBJ2-6	once	TRBV5-1	TRBD1
CASSVGSGPAGTDTQYF	TGTGCCAGCAGCGTAGGTTCAGGGCCGGCGGGAACAGATACGCAGTATTTT	TRBJ2-3	NA	TRBV9	NA
CASSERRGGFMNTEAFF	TGTGCCAGCAGTGAACGACGGGGGGGCTTCATGAACACTGAAGCTTTCTTT	TRBJ1-1	NA	TRBV6-1	NA
CASSIRGNSNEKLFF	TGTGCCAGTAGTATCCGGGGAAACTCGAATGAAAAACTGTTTTTT	TRBJ1-4	NA	TRBV19	NA
CASSQVRTQTGEKLFF	TGTGCCAGCTCACAAGTCAGGACTCAAACGGGAGAAAAACTGTTTTTT	TRBJ1-4	NA	TRBV18	NA
CASSWLISGTDTQYF	TGTGCCAGCAGCTGGCTGATTAGCGGCACAGATACGCAGTATTTT	TRBJ2-3	NA	TRBV11-2	NA
CASSTSGWTEAFF	NA	TRBJ1-1	NA	TRBV12-3/TRBV12-4	NA
CASAPGTEYGYTF	TGTGCCAGCGCCCCCGGGACAGAGTATGGCTACACCTTC	TRBJ1-2	NA	TRBV28	TRBD1
CASSLSLAGQETQYF	TGCGCCAGCAGCTTATCGCTAGCGGGACAAGAGACCCAGTACTTC	TRBJ2-5	NA	TRBV5-1	TRBD2
CASSEGVPGLAKNIQYF	TGTGCCAGCAGTGAAGGGGTCCCCGGGTTAGCCAAAAACATTCAGTACTTC	TRBJ2-4	NA	TRBV6-1	NA
CASSQDAGGYGNTIYF	TGTGCCAGCAGCCAAGATGCGGGGGGCTACGGAAACACCATATATTTT	TRBJ1-3	many	TRBV4-2	NA
CASSPGPSDTGELFF	TGCGCCAGCAGCCCCGGTCCTTCCGACACCGGGGAGCTGTTTTTT	TRBJ2-2	NA	TRBV5-1	NA
CASSQDSEDRAPETQYF	TGCGCCAGCAGCCAAGATTCGGAAGACAGAGCTCCAGAGACCCAGTACTTC	TRBJ2-5	NA	TRBV4-1	NA
CASTPGGGNYGYTF	TGTGCCAGCACTCCCGGGGGAGGTAACTATGGCTACACCTTC	TRBJ1-2	NA	TRBV6-6	NA
CASSSSLGQGNSPLHF	TGCGCCAGCAGCTCCTCCCTGGGACAGGGGAATTCACCCCTCCACTTT	TRBJ1-6	NA	TRBV5-1	TRBD1
CSARFGSPLHF	TGCAGTGCGAGATTCGGTTCACCCCTCCACTTT	TRBJ1-6	NA	TRBV20-1	NA
CASSPRETASYGYTF	TGCGCCAGCAGCCCCCGGGAGACGGCCTCCTATGGCTACACCTTC	TRBJ1-2	NA	TRBV5-1	NA
CASSEVQGGKTQYF	TGTGCCAGCAGTGAGGTGCAGGGAGGAAAGACCCAGTACTTC	TRBJ2-5	NA	TRBV2	NA
CASSQDWSSASTDTQYF	TGCGCCAGCAGCCAAGATTGGTCTAGCGCTAGCACAGATACGCAGTATTTT	TRBJ2-3	once	TRBV4-1	NA
CAWKRGLEQPQHF	TGTGCCTGGAAACGAGGGTTGGAACAGCCCCAGCATTTT	TRBJ1-5	NA	TRBV30	NA
CASSWIQGKTEAFF	TGTGCCAGCAGCTGGATACAGGGAAAGACCGAAGCTTTCTTT	TRBJ1-1	few	TRBV5-6	NA
CASSPPADTQYF	TGTGCCAGCAGCCCGCCGGCAGATACGCAGTATTTT	TRBJ2-3	once	TRBV7-8	NA
CASNTGQGGSNSPLHF	TGTGCCAGCAATACGGGACAGGGGGGAAGTAATTCACCCCTCCACTTT	TRBJ1-6	once	TRBV25-1	TRBD1
CSVGILAGVRNEQFF	TGCAGCGTTGGAATACTAGCGGGAGTGCGGAATGAGCAGTTCTTC	TRBJ2-1	NA	TRBV29-1	TRBD2
CASSYSLGGNTIYF	TGTGCCAGCAGTTACTCGCTCGGTGGAAACACCATATATTTT	TRBJ1-3	once	TRBV6-5	NA
CASSLGPGGPDTQYF	TGTGCCAGCAGCTTAGGCCCCGGGGGGCCAGATACGCAGTATTTT	TRBJ2-3	NA	TRBV7-2	NA
CASSHPPGRLNTGELFF	TGTGCCAGCAGCCATCCCCCAGGGCGCCTGAACACCGGGGAGCTGTTTTTT	TRBJ2-2	NA	TRBV11-3	NA
CASSQDGGRGNSPLHF	TGTGCCAGCAGCCAAGATGGAGGGAGGGGGAATTCACCCCTCCACTTT	TRBJ1-6	once	TRBV3-1/TRBV3-2	NA
CASSEVGSKNTEAFF	TGTGCCAGCAGTGAAGTGGGTAGCAAGAACACTGAAGCTTTCTTT	TRBJ1-1	NA	TRBV2	NA